These 32 T cell receptor beta chains were sequenced from one sample in a study of cytomegalovirus exposure and HLA in healthy donors. Primers: 60 Vbeta forward and 13 Jbeta reverse. Sequencing was performed with immunoSEQ multiplex PCR; in TCRdb, only in-frame clones are kept and a portion is missing. The repertoire table contains under 65,000 clones. Sequencing was performed on PBMCs. Every receptor here comes from a woman aged 25 to 39 in good health and CMV-seropositive.

J is TRBJ2-7 and V is TRBV28; 8 bases align to TRBD2. Looked up from germline, CDR1 is MDHEN and CDR2 is SYDVKM. The CDR3 totals 14 residues. V was clipped by 6 bases and J by 3 bases; unmatched bases: 7. CDR3 amino acids: CASRLSGANYEQYF. As DNA, the CDR3 is TGTGCCAGCAGGCTTAGCGGGGCGAACTACGAGCAGTACTTC.

This sequence joins TRBV15 and TRBJ2-7, with 10 bases aligning to TRBD2. J was trimmed by 4 bases and V by 1 base; bases with no gene match: 7. This CDR3 is built from 16 residues. Germline V CDR1 and CDR2: LNHNV, YYDKDF (reference sequence). DNA of the CDR3: TGTGCCACCAGCAGAGGCCCAGCGGGAGGGCCATACGAGCAGTACTTC. Protein: CATSRGPAGGPYEQYF.

This sequence joins TRBV6-4 and TRBJ2-2, with 8 bases fitting TRBD2. The CDR3 loop spans 16 amino acids. V lost 3 bases to trimming and J lost 6 bases; unmatched junction nucleotides: 9. Per the germline V gene, CDR1 is MRHNA and CDR2 is SNTAGT. Here the CDR3 reads CASSEVSGGGSGELFF. In DNA, the CDR3 is TGTGCCAGCAGTGAAGTCTCCGGGGGGGGCTCCGGGGAGCTGTTTTTT.

The chain employs TRBV5-1 and TRBJ2-7; D might be TRBD2 (6 bases). The germline V gene has CDR1 SGHRS and CDR2 YFSETQ. The CDR3 is made up of 16 amino acids. Trimming removed 0 bases at V and 2 bases at J, with 15 bases between. The CDR3 reads CASSLAGGFSAYEQYF. CDR3 bases: TGCGCCAGCAGCTTGGCCGGGGGATTCAGCGCCTACGAGCAGTACTTC.

The V gene is TRBV30, the J gene TRBJ1-2, with 9 nucleotides matching TRBD1. The CDR3 has 13 residues. V shed 8 bases, J shed 4 bases, and the junction held 8 bases outside the gene matches. CDR1 and CDR2 from the germline V gene are GTSNPN and SVGIG (reference sequence). The CDR3: CAGYRGLVYGYTF. The DNA of the CDR3 is TGTGCCGGCTACAGGGGGCTAGTCTATGGCTACACCTTC.

The chain uses TRBV9 and TRBJ1-4; D is possibly TRBD1 (6 bases). The V end was cut by 4 bases, the J end by 5 bases, with 12 bases between. Germline CDR1 and CDR2: SGDLS and YYNGEE. The CDR3 length is 14 residues. The CDR3 DNA sequence: TGTGCCAGCAGCACAGGGTCAGCAAATGAAAAACTGTTTTTT. Its translation is CASSTGSANEKLFF.

The chain joins TRBV7-9 to TRBJ1-2, with D unresolved. V was clipped by 0 bases and J by 4 bases, with 9 bases between them. The CDR3 has 14 amino acids. Germline CDR1 SEHNR, CDR2 FQNEAQ (reference sequence). In DNA form, the CDR3 reads TGTGCCAGCAGCTTAGCCGGAGTCCTCTATGGCTACACCTTC. Amino acid sequence: CASSLAGVLYGYTF.

The chain uses TRBV6-5 and TRBJ1-5; D is perhaps TRBD1 (6 bases). The germline V gene encodes CDR1 MNHEY and CDR2 SVGAGI. This CDR3 is built from 15 residues. Deletions cut 6 bases from V and 6 bases from J, with 18 bases between. CDR3 protein: CASSSGRGGGQPQHF. The CDR3 region has the DNA TGTGCCAGCAGCTCCGGTAGGGGGGGCGGTCAGCCCCAGCATTTT.

The chain uses TRBV6-1 and TRBJ1-2, with D uncertain. The CDR3 covers 12 residues. Deletions cut 0 bases from V and 8 bases from J, with 7 bases between. Germline lookup yields CDR1 MNHNS and CDR2 SASEGT. CDR3 in DNA: TGTGCCAGCAGTGAAGCATTGGGCGGCTACACCTTC. Amino acids: CASSEALGGYTF.

Turning to this clone: This sample also contains other DNA sequences that code for the same CDR3. The J gene is TRBJ2-7, the V gene TRBV7-9; 11 bases match TRBD1. The ends lost 5 bases at V and 6 bases at J; junction bases unmatched: 6. CDR3 length: 14 residues. Germline lookup yields CDR1 SEHNR and CDR2 FQNEAQ (reference sequence). CDR3 nucleotides: TGTGCCAGCAGCCTTCCCGGGACAGGGGGCGAGCAGTACTTC. Amino acid sequence: CASSLPGTGGEQYF.

The chain recombines TRBV6-1 with TRBJ2-7; 9 positions match TRBD2. This CDR3 has 15 amino acids. The germline CDR1 and CDR2 sequences are MNHNS and SASEGT. J gave up 4 bases and V 4 bases, and 8 bases lay outside the gene matches. The CDR3 is CASSASWTSAYEQYF. The CDR3 DNA sequence: TGTGCCAGCAGTGCTTCTTGGACTAGCGCTTACGAGCAGTACTTC.

As to this clone: The junction differs from germline at one of its ends, possibly a read error. The CDR3 region is CASSEALQTGATTDF. CDR3 nucleotide sequence: TGTGCCAGCAGTGAAGCTTTACAGACAGGGGCGACGACCGACTTT. V and J are TRBV6-1 and TRBJ1-1; 8 bases align to TRBD1. Germline V gene data show CDR1 as MNHNS and CDR2 as SASEGT. This CDR3 is built from 15 residues.

This rearrangement joins TRBV30 to TRBJ1-3, with unresolved D. CDR3 length equals 13 residues. Trimming took 0 bases from V and 2 from J, leaving 5 bases between them. CDR1 is GTSNPN and CDR2 is SVGIG in the germline V gene (reference sequence). The CDR3 DNA reads as TGTGCCTGGAGTGTGACAACTGGAAACACCATATATTTT. Its protein is CAWSVTTGNTIYF.

This chain joins TRBV4-2 and TRBJ2-7, with 10 bases matching TRBD2. V shed 3 bases, J shed 2 bases, and the junction held 7 bases outside the gene matches. Germline V gives CDR1 LGHNA, CDR2 YNFKEQ. The CDR3 runs to 16 residues. Here the CDR3 reads CASSQYGLADAYEQYF. CDR3 coding DNA: TGTGCCAGCAGCCAGTACGGACTAGCGGACGCCTACGAGCAGTACTTC.

The J gene is TRBJ2-1, the V gene TRBV29-1; D not resolved. This CDR3 is 13 amino acids long. The germline V gene encodes CDR1 SQVTM and CDR2 ANQGSEA. With 1 base removed from V and 6 bases from J, the gap between germline ends came to 10 bases. CDR3 bases: TGCAGCGTTGAAGCTGGAGTTGGCAATGAGCAGTTCTTC. Translating it yields CSVEAGVGNEQFF.

The chain's CDR3 is CASSRRTSPFNEQFF. The CDR3, as DNA: TGTGCCAGCAGCCGTCGGACTAGCCCGTTCAATGAGCAGTTCTTC. This rearrangement joins TRBV7-9 to TRBJ2-1; TRBD2 matches 8 bases. With 5 bases clipped from V and 6 bases from J, the junction kept 9 bases outside the gene matches. CDR3 size: 15 residues. Germline CDR1 SEHNR, CDR2 FQNEAQ (reference sequence). Full variable domain (missing parts from reference TRBV7-9 and TRBJ2-1): DTGVSQNPRHKITKRGQNVTFRCDPISEHNRLYWYRQTLGQGPEFLTYFQNEAQLEKSRLLSDRFSAERPKGSFSTLEIQRTEQGDSAMYLCASSRRTSPFNEQFFGPGTRLTVL.

The chain uses TRBV30 and TRBJ2-7; TRBD2 matches at 7 bases. Germline CDR1 and CDR2: GTSNPN and SVGIG (reference sequence). The CDR3 consists of 16 residues. The ends lost 1 base at V and 0 bases at J; junction bases unmatched: 9. The CDR3 here is CAWSARRGRGSYEQYF. CDR3 nucleotide sequence: TGTGCCTGGAGTGCGAGACGGGGGAGGGGCTCCTACGAGCAGTACTTC.

The chain uses TRBV2 and TRBJ2-1; 11 bases are shared with TRBD2. The V segment lost 2 bases and the J segment 6 bases; nucleotides outside the gene matches: 3. From germline, CDR1 is SNHLY and CDR2 FYNNEI. The CDR3 has 15 amino acids. DNA of the CDR3: TGTGCCAGCAGTGAACTAGCGGGAGGAGGCAATGAGCAGTTCTTC. Translated: CASSELAGGGNEQFF.

CDR3 bases: TGTGCCACCAGCAAGGACAGAACCTACGAGCAGTACTTC. Translation gives CATSKDRTYEQYF. The chain recombines TRBV15 with TRBJ2-7, with D maybe TRBD1 (6 bases). The V and J ends lost 4 bases and 2 bases respectively, with 9 bases between them. This CDR3 comprises 13 residues. Germline values: CDR1 LNHNV, CDR2 YYDKDF (reference sequence).

V and J are TRBV9 and TRBJ2-6; TRBD1 aligns across 8 bases. Germline CDR1 and CDR2: SGDLS and YYNGEE. After removal of 2 bases from V and 4 bases from J, the junction contained 8 bases not matched to a gene. This CDR3 is built from 17 residues. The CDR3 DNA reads as TGTGCCAGCAGCGTCAGACCGACAGGGGTAGGGGCCAACGTCCTGACTTTC. Amino acid sequence: CASSVRPTGVGANVLTF.

V usage is TRBV5-1 and J usage is TRBJ2-6, with no clear D. The CDR3 covers 16 residues. The V gene lost 0 bases and the J gene lost 0 bases, with 7 bases spanning the gap. Germline loops: CDR1 SGHRS, CDR2 YFSETQ. CDR3 in amino acids: CASSLDIFSGANVLTF. CDR3 in DNA: TGCGCCAGCAGCTTGGACATCTTCTCTGGGGCCAACGTCCTGACTTTC.

The chain has TRBV5-1 and TRBJ1-1; unclear D gene. V was cut by 0 bases and J by 2 bases, with 5 bases left in between. Germline CDR1 and CDR2: SGHRS and YFSETQ. CDR3 length: 13 residues. The CDR3 DNA reads as TGCGCCAGCAGCTTGGTAAGCAACACTGAAGCTTTCTTT. Amino acid sequence: CASSLVSNTEAFF.

This rearrangement joins TRBV4-1 to TRBJ1-2, with D possibly TRBD1 on 6 matching bases. This CDR3 is built from 13 residues. Looked up from germline, CDR1 is MGHRA and CDR2 is YSYEKL. Deletions cut 0 bases from V and 6 bases from J, with 8 bases between. This CDR3 reads CASSQEGGDGYTF. The CDR3 bases are TGCGCCAGCAGCCAAGAAGGGGGTGATGGCTACACCTTC.

The chain combines TRBV7-3 with TRBJ2-7; D unresolved. Per the germline V gene, CDR1 is SGHTA and CDR2 is FQGTGA. Trimming cost V 1 base and J 3 bases, with 7 bases left between them. This CDR3 has 13 residues. CDR3 in amino acids: CASSLRAGYEQYF. Here the CDR3 DNA reads TGTGCCAGCAGCTTAAGGGCTGGCTACGAGCAGTACTTC. Using reference TRBV7-3 and TRBJ2-7 for the parts outside the CDR3, the full variable domain is GAGVSQTPSNKVTEKGKYVELRCDPISGHTALYWYRQSLGQGPEFLIYFQGTGAADDSGLPNDRFFAVRPEGSVSTLKIQRTERGDSAVYLCASSLRAGYEQYFGPGTRLTVT.

The chain has TRBV7-9 and TRBJ2-1; tentative D call: TRBD1 (6 bases). The CDR3 length is 15 residues. Trimming pared 4 bases from V and 4 bases from J, leaving 14 bases between. Germline V gives CDR1 SEHNR, CDR2 FQNEAQ (reference sequence). CDR3 sequence reads: CASSSSQGGYNEQFF. CDR3 DNA sequence: TGTGCCAGCAGCTCCTCCCAAGGGGGATACAATGAGCAGTTCTTC.

V gene TRBV19 combines with J gene TRBJ1-1, with 7 bases that match TRBD1. The CDR3 loop spans 15 amino acids. Germline V lookup: CDR1 LNHDA, CDR2 SQIVND (reference sequence). Trimming took 2 bases from V and 0 from J; bases not matched to a gene: 3. The CDR3 nucleotides read TGTGCCAGTAGTATACAGGGACAGATGAACACTGAAGCTTTCTTT. This encodes CASSIQGQMNTEAFF.

The chain recombines TRBV5-1 with TRBJ2-7; D is unresolved. Trimming removed 1 base from V and 6 bases from J, with 11 bases in between. Germline V lookup: CDR1 SGHRS, CDR2 YFSETQ. The CDR3 loop spans 13 amino acids. The CDR3 spells CASSLQVSGEQYF. CDR3 sequence (DNA): TGCGCCAGCAGCTTGCAGGTTTCTGGCGAGCAGTACTTC.

The rearrangement joins TRBV28 to TRBJ1-5; TRBD1 might be the D (6 bases). Germline CDR1 MDHEN, CDR2 SYDVKM. V was clipped by 5 bases and J by 1 base, with 18 bases between them. CDR3 size: 17 residues. The CDR3 DNA reads TGTGCCAGCAGTCCCCGGCGAGGGACACACAGCAATCAGCCCCAGCATTTT. Translating gives CASSPRRGTHSNQPQHF.

The chain is built from TRBV7-3 and TRBJ2-1; possibly TRBD2 for D (5 bases). The germline V gene encodes CDR1 SGHTA and CDR2 FQGTGA. The CDR3 has 13 amino acids. V lost 2 bases and J lost 9, with 11 bases in between. CDR3 sequence: CASSLLGKGEQFF. The CDR3 DNA reads as TGTGCCAGCAGCTTACTCGGGAAGGGTGAGCAGTTCTTC.

The J gene is TRBJ2-3, the V gene TRBV7-6; D unresolved. CDR3 length: 13 amino acids. V was pared by 4 bases and J by 5 bases, with 10 bases between. Germline CDR1 and CDR2: SGHVS and FNYEAQ. In DNA, the CDR3 is TGTGCCAGCAGCTCCTTACGACAAGATACGCAGTATTTT. This sequence encodes CASSSLRQDTQYF.

The chain is built from TRBV18 and TRBJ2-7, with 7 bases lining up with TRBD2. The CDR3 has 14 amino acids. The V gene's germline CDR1 is KGHSH and CDR2 LQKENI. V lost 4 bases, J lost 2 bases, and 5 bases stayed unmatched. The CDR3 sequence is CASSQTGTTYEQYF. The DNA of the CDR3 is TGTGCCAGCTCACAGACCGGGACTACCTACGAGCAGTACTTC.

This chain links TRBV4-1 with TRBJ2-1; tentatively, D is TRBD2 (6 bases). The germline V gene has CDR1 MGHRA and CDR2 YSYEKL. Trimming removed 4 bases from V and 12 bases from J, with 13 bases in between. CDR3 length equals 12 residues. The CDR3 bases are TGCGCCAGCAGCCCACCGGAGGGCAGGCAGTTCTTC. This translates into CASSPPEGRQFF.